This T cell receptor beta chain is drawn from a study of PD-1 blockade in classical Hodgkin lymphoma. Findings and caveats of the study: Complete responders started with a diversity level that resembled newly diagnosed patients at baseline.

There was relapse after autologous stem cell transplantation in every patient, and there was variation in brentuximab vedotin exposure. With magnetic negative selection, CD4+ T cells were purified from PBMCs that had been thawed. Generated by immunoSEQ multiplex PCR, the TCRdb table keeps only in-frame clones and is missing some. There are more than 9,500 clones in the sample; roughly 80% occur only once, and 1.6% lies in the top ten. J was trimmed by 7 bases and V by 2 bases; bases with no gene match: 8. Germline CDR1 and CDR2: SGHTA and FQGNSA. The CDR3 is 16 amino acids. Notes on this clone: The target antigen is unknown.

The clonotype originates from a human donor with classical Hodgkin lymphoma. V and J are TRBV7-2 and TRBJ2-4, with 10 bases matching TRBD2. The starting material was CD4+ T cells from blood, obtained at baseline. The CDR3 protein is CASSLRSGGALNIQYF. The CDR3, as DNA: TGTGCCAGCAGCTTAAGAAGCGGGGGGGCCCTGAACATTCAGTACTTC.